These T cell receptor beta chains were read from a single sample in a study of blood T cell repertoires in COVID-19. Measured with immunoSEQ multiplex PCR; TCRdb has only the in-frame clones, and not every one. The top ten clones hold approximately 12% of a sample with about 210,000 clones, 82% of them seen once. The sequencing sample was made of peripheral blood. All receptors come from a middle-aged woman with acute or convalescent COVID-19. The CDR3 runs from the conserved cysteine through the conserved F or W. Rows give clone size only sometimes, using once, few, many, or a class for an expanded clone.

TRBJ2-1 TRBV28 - CASSPGTSFYNEQFF
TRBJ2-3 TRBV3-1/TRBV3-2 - CASSQLERDTQYF
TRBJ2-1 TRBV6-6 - CASRGETYNEQFF
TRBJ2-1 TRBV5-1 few CASSARGAGVGNEQFF
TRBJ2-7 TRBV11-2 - CASSRPGQGSYEQYF
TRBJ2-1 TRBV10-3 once CAISESGYNEQFF
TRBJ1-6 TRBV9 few CASRQEMDSPLHF
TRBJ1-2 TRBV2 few CASSESMNYGYTF
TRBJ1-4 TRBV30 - CAWSRDRGQREKLFF
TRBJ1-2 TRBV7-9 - CASSLGGLYGYTF
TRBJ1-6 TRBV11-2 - CASSLGGADNSPLHF
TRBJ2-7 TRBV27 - CASSIGLQYEQYF
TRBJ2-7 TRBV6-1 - CASSERQGQPVKFYEQYF
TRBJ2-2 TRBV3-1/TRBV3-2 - CASSLPRVGGTGELFF
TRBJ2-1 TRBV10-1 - CASKPSGYNEQFF
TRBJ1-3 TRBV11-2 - CASSSDGVSGNTIYF
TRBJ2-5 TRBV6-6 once CAVKGGLEETQYF
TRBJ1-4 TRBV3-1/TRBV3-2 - CASSAGTALNEKLFF
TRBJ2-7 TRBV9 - CASSDGPSGSYEQYF
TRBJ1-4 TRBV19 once CASSRGGTNEKLFF
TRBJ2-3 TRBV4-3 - CASSQVALPHTDTQYF
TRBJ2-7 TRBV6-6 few CASSPGQGYSYEQYF
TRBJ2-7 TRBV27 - CATRRSGSTYEQYF
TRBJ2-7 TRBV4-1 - CASSLSFPSSYEQYF
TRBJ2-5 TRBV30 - CAWKGQKETQYF
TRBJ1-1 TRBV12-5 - CASGSRGIIEAFF
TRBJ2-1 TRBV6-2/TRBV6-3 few CASSYHRDRGQVNEQFF
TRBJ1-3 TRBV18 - CASSPTLTGSGNTIYF
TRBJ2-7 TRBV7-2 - CASSLRGGATYEQYF
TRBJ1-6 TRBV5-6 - CASSSGQINSPLHF
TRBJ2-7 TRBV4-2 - CASSQDSGTSGGEQYF
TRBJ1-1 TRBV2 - CASSETPTAEPFF
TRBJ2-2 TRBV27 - CASSLYLPPGELFF
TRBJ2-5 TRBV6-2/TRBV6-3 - CASSYSGTSGARETQYF
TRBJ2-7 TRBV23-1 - CASRHPHCRTYEQYF
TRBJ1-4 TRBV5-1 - CASSEGQGSRKLFF
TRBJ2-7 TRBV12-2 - CASRRVDRGRIYEQYF
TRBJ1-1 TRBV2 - CASRATANTEAFF
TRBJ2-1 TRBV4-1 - CASSHPGERLYNEQFF
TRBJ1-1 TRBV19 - CASIAGGAGYSNTEAFF
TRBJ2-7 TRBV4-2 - CASSQDSGGLAGEAPYEQYF
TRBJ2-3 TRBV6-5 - CASTGTGLYTQYF
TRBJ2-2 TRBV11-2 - CASSLGLAVGTGELFF
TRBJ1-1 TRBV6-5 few CASSYGGTGEAFF
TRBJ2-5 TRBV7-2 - CASGVAAYQETQYF
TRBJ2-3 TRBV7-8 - CASSFIPGGVDTQYF
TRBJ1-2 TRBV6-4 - CASRMTGGSYGYTF
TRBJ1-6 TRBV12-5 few CASGSRGQTLSSYNSPLHF
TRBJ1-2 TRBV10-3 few CAISAQGRGYTF
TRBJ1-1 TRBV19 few CASSIDDRDGTEAFF